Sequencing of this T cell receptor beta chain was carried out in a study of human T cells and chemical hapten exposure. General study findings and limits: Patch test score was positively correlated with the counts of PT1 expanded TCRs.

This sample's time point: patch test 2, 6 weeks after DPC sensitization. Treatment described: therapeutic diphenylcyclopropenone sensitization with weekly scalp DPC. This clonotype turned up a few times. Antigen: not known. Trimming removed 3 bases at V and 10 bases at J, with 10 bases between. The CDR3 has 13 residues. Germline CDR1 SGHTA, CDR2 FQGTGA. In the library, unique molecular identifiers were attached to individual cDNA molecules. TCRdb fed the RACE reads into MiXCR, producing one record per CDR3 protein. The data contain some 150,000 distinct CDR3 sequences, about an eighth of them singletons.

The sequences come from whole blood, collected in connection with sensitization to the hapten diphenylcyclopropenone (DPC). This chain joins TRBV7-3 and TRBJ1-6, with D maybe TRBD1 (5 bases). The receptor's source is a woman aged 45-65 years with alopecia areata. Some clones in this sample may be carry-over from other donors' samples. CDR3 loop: CASSFVGGSPLHF. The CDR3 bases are TGTGCCAGCAGCTTTGTGGGGGGATCACCCCTCCACTTT.